This T cell receptor (beta chain) originates from a study of CD8 T cells in ankylosing spondylitis. General study results and limits: A TCR beta motif made of several highly homologous variants seemed typical of ankylosing spondylitis blood.

The table lists this clonotype with many counts. Its antigen is as yet unknown. Trimming shortened V by 4 bases and J by 6 bases, and 7 bases separated the two germline ends. The germline CDR1 and CDR2 sequences are ENHRY and SYGVKD. The CDR3 extends over 12 amino acids. TCRdb reprocessed the 5' RACE reads with MiXCR, giving one entry per CDR3 protein. Here the sample spans about 510,000 distinct CDR3 sequences, approximately 5.3% being singletons. Sequenced sample: blood, either unsorted or a sorted T cell fraction (not recorded which). The receptor comes from a male donor with ankylosing spondylitis. This chain links TRBV10-3 with TRBJ2-1; tentatively, D is TRBD1 (5 bases). The CDR3 sequence: CAISVGLNEQFF. As DNA, the CDR3 is TGTGCCATCAGTGTGGGGCTCAATGAGCAGTTCTTC.